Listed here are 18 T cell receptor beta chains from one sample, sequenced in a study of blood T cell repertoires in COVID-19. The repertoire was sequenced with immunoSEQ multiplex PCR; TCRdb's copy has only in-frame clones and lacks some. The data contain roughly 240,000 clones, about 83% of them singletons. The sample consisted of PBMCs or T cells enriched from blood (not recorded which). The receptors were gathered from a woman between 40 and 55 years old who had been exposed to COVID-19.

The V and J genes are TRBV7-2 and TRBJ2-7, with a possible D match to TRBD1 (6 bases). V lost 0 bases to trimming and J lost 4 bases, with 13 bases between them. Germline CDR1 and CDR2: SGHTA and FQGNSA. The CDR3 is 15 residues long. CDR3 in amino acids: CASSLAGGKQYEQYF. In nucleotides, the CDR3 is TGTGCCAGCAGCTTAGCTGGGGGCAAACAGTACGAGCAGTACTTC. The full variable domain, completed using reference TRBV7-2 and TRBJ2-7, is GAGVSQSPSNKVTEKGKDVELRCDPISGHTALYWYRQSLGQGLEFLIYFQGNSAPDKSGLPSDRFSAERTGGSVSTLTIQRTQQEDSAVYLCASSLAGGKQYEQYFGPGTRLTVT.

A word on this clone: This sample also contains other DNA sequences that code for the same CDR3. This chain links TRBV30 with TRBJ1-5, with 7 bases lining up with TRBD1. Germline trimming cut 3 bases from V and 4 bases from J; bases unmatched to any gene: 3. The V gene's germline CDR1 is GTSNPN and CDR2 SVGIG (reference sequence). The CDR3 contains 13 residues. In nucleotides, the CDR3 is TGTGCCTGGAGCGCGACAGGGAATCAGCCCCAGCATTTT. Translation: CAWSATGNQPQHF.

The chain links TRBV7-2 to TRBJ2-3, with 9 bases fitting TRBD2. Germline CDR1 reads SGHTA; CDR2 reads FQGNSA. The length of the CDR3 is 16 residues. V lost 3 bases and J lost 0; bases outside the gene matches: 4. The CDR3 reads CASSFAGGSSTDTQYF. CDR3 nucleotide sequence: TGTGCCAGCAGCTTTGCGGGGGGGTCAAGCACAGATACGCAGTATTTT.

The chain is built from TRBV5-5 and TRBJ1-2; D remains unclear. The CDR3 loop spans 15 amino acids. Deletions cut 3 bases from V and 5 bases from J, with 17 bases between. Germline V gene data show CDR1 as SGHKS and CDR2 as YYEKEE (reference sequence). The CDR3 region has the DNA TGTGCCAGCAGCTACGCCTCCGGGAGCCCTTATGGCTACACCTTC. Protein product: CASSYASGSPYGYTF.

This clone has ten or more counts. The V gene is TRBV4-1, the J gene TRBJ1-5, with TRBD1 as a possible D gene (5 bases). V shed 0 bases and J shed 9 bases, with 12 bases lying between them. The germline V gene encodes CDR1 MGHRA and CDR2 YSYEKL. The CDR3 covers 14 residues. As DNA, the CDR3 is TGCGCCAGCAGCCAAGAGGGTTCCGGGGGGCCCCAGCATTTT. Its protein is CASSQEGSGGPQHF.

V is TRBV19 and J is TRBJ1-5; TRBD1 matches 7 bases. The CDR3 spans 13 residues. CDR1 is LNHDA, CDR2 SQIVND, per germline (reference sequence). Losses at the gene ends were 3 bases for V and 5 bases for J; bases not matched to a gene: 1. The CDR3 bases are TGTGCCAGTAGTATCGACAGGGATCAGCCCCAGCATTTT. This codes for CASSIDRDQPQHF.

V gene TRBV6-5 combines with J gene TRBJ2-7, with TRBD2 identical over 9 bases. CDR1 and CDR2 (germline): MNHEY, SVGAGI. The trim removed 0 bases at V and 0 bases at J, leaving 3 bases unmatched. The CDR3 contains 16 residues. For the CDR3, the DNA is TGTGCCAGCAGTTACTCCCCTAGCGGGGTCTCCTACGAGCAGTACTTC. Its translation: CASSYSPSGVSYEQYF.

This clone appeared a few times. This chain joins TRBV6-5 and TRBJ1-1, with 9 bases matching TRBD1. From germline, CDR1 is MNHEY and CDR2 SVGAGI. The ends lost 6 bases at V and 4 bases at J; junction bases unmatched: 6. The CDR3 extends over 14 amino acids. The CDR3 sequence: CASSVGQGGTEAFF. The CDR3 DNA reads TGTGCCAGCAGCGTGGGACAGGGCGGCACTGAAGCTTTCTTT.

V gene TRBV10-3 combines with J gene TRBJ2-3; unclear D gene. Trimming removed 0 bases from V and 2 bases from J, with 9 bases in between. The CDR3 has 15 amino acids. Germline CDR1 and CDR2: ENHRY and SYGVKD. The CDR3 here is CAISESSTYTDTQYF. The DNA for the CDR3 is TGTGCCATCAGTGAGTCTTCTACTTACACAGATACGCAGTATTTT.

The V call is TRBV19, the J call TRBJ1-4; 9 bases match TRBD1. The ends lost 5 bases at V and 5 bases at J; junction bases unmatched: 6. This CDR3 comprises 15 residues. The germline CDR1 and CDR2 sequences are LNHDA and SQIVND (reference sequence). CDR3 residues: CASSARGTGNEKLFF. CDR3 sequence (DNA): TGTGCCAGTAGTGCCAGAGGGACAGGGAATGAAAAACTGTTTTTT. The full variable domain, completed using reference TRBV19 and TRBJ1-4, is DGGITQSPKYLFRKEGQNVTLSCEQNLNHDAMYWYRQDPGQGLRLIYYSQIVNDFQKGDIAEGYSVSREKKESFPLTVTSAQKNPTAFYLCASSARGTGNEKLFFGSGTQLSVL.

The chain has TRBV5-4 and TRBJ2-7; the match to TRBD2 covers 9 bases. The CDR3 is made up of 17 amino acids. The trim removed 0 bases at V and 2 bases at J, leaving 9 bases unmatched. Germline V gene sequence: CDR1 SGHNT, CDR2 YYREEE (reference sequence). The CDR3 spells CASSLGRGGPSTYEQYF. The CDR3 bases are TGTGCCAGCAGCTTGGGGCGGGGGGGCCCGAGTACCTACGAGCAGTACTTC.

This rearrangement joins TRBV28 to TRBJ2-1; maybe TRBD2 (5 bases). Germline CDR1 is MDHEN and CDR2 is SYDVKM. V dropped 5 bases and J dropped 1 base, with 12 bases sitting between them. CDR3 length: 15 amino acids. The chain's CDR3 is CASSPDYDSYNEQFF. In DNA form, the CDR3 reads TGTGCCAGCAGTCCCGACTACGATTCCTACAATGAGCAGTTCTTC.

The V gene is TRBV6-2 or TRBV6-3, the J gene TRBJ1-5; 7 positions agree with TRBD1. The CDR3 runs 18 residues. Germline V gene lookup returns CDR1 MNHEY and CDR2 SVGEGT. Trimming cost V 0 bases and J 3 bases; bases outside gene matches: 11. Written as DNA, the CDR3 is TGTGCCAGCAGTTACTCGAAGGCAGGGGGGCGTTACAATCAGCCCCAGCATTTT. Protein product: CASSYSKAGGRYNQPQHF.

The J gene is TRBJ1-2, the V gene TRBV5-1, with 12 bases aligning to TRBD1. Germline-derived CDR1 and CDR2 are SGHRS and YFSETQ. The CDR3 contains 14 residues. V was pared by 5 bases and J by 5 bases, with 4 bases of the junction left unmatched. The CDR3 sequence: CASRGQGASYGYTF. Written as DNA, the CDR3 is TGCGCCAGCAGGGGACAGGGGGCCTCGTATGGCTACACCTTC.

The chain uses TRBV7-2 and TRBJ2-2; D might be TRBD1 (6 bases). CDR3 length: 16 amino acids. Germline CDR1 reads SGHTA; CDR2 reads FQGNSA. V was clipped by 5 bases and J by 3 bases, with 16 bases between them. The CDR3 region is CASSPSGGLDTGELFF. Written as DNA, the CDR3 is TGTGCCAGCAGCCCTAGTGGGGGCTTGGACACCGGGGAGCTGTTTTTT.

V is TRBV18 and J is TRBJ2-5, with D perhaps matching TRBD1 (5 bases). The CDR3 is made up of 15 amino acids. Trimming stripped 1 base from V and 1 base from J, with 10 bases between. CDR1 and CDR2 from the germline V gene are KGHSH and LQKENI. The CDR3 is CASSPQGYSQETQYF. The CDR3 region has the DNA TGTGCCAGCTCACCACAGGGGTACTCCCAAGAGACCCAGTACTTC.

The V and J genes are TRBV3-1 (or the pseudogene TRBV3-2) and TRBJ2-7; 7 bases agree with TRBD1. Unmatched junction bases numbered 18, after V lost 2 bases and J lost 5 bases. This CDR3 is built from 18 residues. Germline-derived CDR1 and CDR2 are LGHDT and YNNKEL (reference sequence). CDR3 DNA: TGTGCCAGCAGCCAATCGGTTTTCTCGATGACAGGGCAGAACGAGCAGTACTTC. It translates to CASSQSVFSMTGQNEQYF.

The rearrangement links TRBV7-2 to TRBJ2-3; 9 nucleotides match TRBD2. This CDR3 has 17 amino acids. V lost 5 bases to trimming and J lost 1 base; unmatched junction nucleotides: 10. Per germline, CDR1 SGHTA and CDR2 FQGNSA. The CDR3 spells CASSPRFRGGGTDTQYF. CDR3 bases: TGTGCCAGCAGCCCCAGGTTTCGCGGGGGGGGCACAGATACGCAGTATTTT.